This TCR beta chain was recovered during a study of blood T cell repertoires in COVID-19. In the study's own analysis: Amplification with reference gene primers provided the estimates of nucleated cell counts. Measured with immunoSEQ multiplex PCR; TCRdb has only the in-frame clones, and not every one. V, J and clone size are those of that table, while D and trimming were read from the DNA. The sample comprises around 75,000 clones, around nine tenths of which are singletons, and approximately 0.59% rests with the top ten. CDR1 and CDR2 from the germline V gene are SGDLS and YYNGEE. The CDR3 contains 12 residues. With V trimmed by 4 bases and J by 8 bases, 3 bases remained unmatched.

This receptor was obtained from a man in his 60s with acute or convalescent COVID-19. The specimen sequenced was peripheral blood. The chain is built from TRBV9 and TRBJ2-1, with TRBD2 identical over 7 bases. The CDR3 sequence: CASSLRGDEQFF. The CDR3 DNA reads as TGTGCCAGCAGCCTCCGGGGGGATGAGCAGTTCTTC.